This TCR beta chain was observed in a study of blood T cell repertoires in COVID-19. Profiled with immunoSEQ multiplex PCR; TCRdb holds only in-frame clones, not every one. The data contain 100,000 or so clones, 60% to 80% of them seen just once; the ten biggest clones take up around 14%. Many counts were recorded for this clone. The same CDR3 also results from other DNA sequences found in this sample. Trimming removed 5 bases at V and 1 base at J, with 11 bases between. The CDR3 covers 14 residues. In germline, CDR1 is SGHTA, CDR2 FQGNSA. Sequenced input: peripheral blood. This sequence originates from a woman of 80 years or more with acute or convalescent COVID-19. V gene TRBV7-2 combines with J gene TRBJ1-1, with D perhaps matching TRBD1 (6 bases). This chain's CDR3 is CASSPGAANTEAFF. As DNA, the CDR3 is TGTGCCAGCAGCCCAGGGGCCGCGAACACTGAAGCTTTCTTT.